This TCR beta chain was obtained from a study of blood T cell repertoires in COVID-19. Study-wide context: Sites across the United States, Italy and Spain contributed samples from acute and convalescent COVID-19. T cells, B-cell-depleted T cells, or PBMCs supplied cDNA or gDNA.

Authors' analysis steps: Reference gene primer amplification gave estimated nucleated cell counts. TCRdb's copy holds only in-frame clones and misses some; the assay was immunoSEQ multiplex PCR. V and J calls and clone size come straight from that table; D and trimming were deduced from the DNA. The data show 150,000 to 200,000 clones, with approximately 79% seen just once and roughly 7% held by the top ten. J lost 4 bases, V lost 3 bases, and 6 bases had no gene match. This CDR3 is 16 amino acids long. The germline gives CDR1 SGDLS, CDR2 YYNGEE. The clonotype comes from a woman in her thirties or forties with COVID-19, enrolled during active disease. The sample comprised peripheral blood. The chain recombines TRBV9 with TRBJ2-7, with TRBD2 identical over 14 bases. CDR3 DNA sequence: TGTGCCAGCAGCGGGGGACTAGCGGGAGAGTTTTACGAGCAGTACTTC. Encoded protein: CASSGGLAGEFYEQYF.